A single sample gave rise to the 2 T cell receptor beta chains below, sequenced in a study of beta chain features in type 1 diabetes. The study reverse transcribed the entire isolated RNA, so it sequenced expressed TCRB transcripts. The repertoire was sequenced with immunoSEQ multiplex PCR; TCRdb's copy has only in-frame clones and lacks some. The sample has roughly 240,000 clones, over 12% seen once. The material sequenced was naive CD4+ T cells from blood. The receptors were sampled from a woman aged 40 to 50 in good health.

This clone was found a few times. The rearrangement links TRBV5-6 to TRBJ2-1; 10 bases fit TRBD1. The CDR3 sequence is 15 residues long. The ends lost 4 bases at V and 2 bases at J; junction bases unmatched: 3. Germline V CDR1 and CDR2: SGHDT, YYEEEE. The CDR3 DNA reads TGTGCCAGCAGCCAGACAGGGGGCCCCTACAATGAGCAGTTCTTC. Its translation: CASSQTGGPYNEQFF. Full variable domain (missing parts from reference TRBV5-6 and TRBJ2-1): DAGVTQSPTHLIKTRGQQVTLRCSPKSGHDTVSWYQQALGQGPQFIFQYYEEEERQRGNFPDRFSGHQFPNYSSELNVNALLLGDSALYLCASSQTGGPYNEQFFGPGTRLTVL.

In DNA form, the CDR3 reads TGTGCCAGCAGACAGGGGGCCCACGAGCAGTACTTC. Translation: CASRQGAHEQYF. V gene TRBV11-1 combines with J gene TRBJ2-7; 9 nucleotides agree with TRBD1. CDR3 length equals 12 residues. Losses at the gene ends were 6 bases for V and 5 bases for J; bases not matched to a gene: 2. In germline, CDR1 is SGHAT, CDR2 FQDESV (reference sequence).